Below, 26 T cell receptor beta chains from the same sample are listed, as sequenced in a study of beta chain features in type 1 diabetes (dated by TCRdb to the late 2010s). To prepare the library, the immunoSEQ multiplex PCR assay was applied. The entire isolated RNA was reverse transcribed using the High Capacity cDNA Reverse Transcription Kit, and thus expressed TCRB transcripts were sequenced. TCRdb holds this immuneACCESS table with in-frame rearrangements only. Some clones are missing; in checked studies, unresolved V genes explain under half, and the rest has no known cause. A total of 900,000 or so clones appear in this sample, 17% of them only once. The leading ten clones occupy 0.023% of the sample. The specimen sequenced was naive CD4+ T cells from blood. The sample's cell subset or site label, decoded: true naive CD4+ T cells. Every receptor here comes from a woman between 18 and 30 years old in good health.

The chain uses TRBV16 and TRBJ1-5, with no clear D. The CDR3 length is 14 residues. V lost 0 bases and J 2 bases, leaving 5 bases between the germline ends. In germline, CDR1 is KGHSY, CDR2 FQNENV. Here the CDR3 reads CASSQSLGNQPQHF. CDR3 nucleotide sequence: TGTGCCAGCAGCCAATCGTTGGGCAATCAGCCCCAGCATTTT.

This clone showed up just a few times. The rearrangement uses TRBV2 and TRBJ2-3, with 8 bases fitting TRBD2. CDR1 is SNHLY and CDR2 is FYNNEI in the germline V gene. The V segment lost 6 bases and the J segment 4 bases; nucleotides outside the gene matches: 12. The CDR3 has 16 amino acids. CDR3 in amino acids: CASSLVHTSGPDTQYF. The CDR3 DNA reads TGTGCCAGCAGCTTAGTTCACACTAGCGGACCAGATACGCAGTATTTT.

This sequence joins TRBV7-9 and TRBJ2-1; 7 bases are a match to TRBD1. V shed 4 bases, J shed 7 bases, and the junction held 4 bases outside the gene matches. The CDR3 sequence is 13 residues long. The germline V gene encodes CDR1 SEHNR and CDR2 FQNEAQ (reference sequence). The CDR3 DNA sequence: TGTGCCAGCAGCTATACAGGGGTAAATGAGCAGTTCTTC. Translating it yields CASSYTGVNEQFF. Full variable domain (missing parts from reference TRBV7-9 and TRBJ2-1): DTGVSQNPRHKITKRGQNVTFRCDPISEHNRLYWYRQTLGQGPEFLTYFQNEAQLEKSRLLSDRFSAERPKGSFSTLEIQRTEQGDSAMYLCASSYTGVNEQFFGPGTRLTVL.

This clone has a handful of counts. V is TRBV7-9 and J is TRBJ1-1; D might be TRBD1 (6 bases). Germline CDR1 SEHNR, CDR2 FQNEAQ (reference sequence). This CDR3 region has 15 residues. Trimming cost V 4 bases and J 4 bases, with 16 bases left between them. The CDR3 reads CASSYTALQGTEAFF. The DNA for the CDR3 is TGTGCCAGCAGCTACACTGCCTTACAGGGCACTGAAGCTTTCTTT.

This clone was counted only a few times. The chain links TRBV6-4 to TRBJ2-3; D might be TRBD1 (6 bases). The germline V and J ends were trimmed by 6 bases and 0 bases, with 10 bases remaining between them. Germline V gene data show CDR1 as MRHNA and CDR2 as SNTAGT. CDR3 length: 14 residues. CDR3 loop: CASRHRDSTDTQYF. CDR3 in DNA: TGTGCCAGCAGACACAGGGACAGCACAGATACGCAGTATTTT.

This clone was detected a few times. V and J are TRBV4-2 and TRBJ1-4, with a possible D match to TRBD1 (5 bases). CDR3 length: 15 residues. Germline CDR1 and CDR2: LGHNA and YNFKEQ. Trimming shortened V by 6 bases and J by 5 bases, and 16 bases separated the two germline ends. The CDR3 DNA follows: TGTGCCAGCAGGGGCCAGTTGGGGGGGAATGAAAAACTGTTTTTT. Amino acids: CASRGQLGGNEKLFF.

This clone occurred a few times. V is TRBV19 and J is TRBJ2-1, with TRBD2 matching over 7 bases. Germline trimming cut 3 bases from V and 3 bases from J; bases unmatched to any gene: 11. The CDR3 length is 17 residues. Germline CDR1 reads LNHDA; CDR2 reads SQIVND (reference sequence). The CDR3 region is CASSISVMRGSYNEQFF. Here the CDR3 DNA reads TGTGCCAGTAGTATCTCGGTTATGCGCGGGAGCTACAATGAGCAGTTCTTC.

The chain carries TRBV2 and TRBJ2-3; possible D gene TRBD2, 6 bases. Trimming took 7 bases from V and 9 from J, leaving 11 bases between them. CDR1 is SNHLY, CDR2 FYNNEI, per germline. The CDR3 runs to 11 residues. The CDR3 protein is CASILGGTQYF. The CDR3 DNA sequence: TGTGCCAGCATCCTTGGGGGGACGCAGTATTTT.

The chain carries TRBV5-5 and TRBJ2-6; D is uncertain. V lost 2 bases and J 6 bases, leaving 12 bases between the germline ends. The CDR3 sequence is 15 residues long. The germline gives CDR1 SGHKS, CDR2 YYEKEE (reference sequence). The CDR3 spells CASSLGVRLANVLTF. The CDR3 DNA reads TGTGCCAGCAGCTTAGGTGTGCGCCTGGCCAACGTCCTGACTTTC.

A few counts support this clone. The chain links TRBV7-2 to TRBJ2-7, with D possibly matching TRBD2 (5 bases). This CDR3 is 13 amino acids long. Germline loops: CDR1 SGHTA, CDR2 FQGNSA. Trimming cost V 4 bases and J 4 bases, with 11 bases left between them. The CDR3 region is CASSSGMDYEQYF. The CDR3 bases are TGTGCCAGCAGCTCCGGGATGGATTACGAGCAGTACTTC.

The chain joins TRBV6-4 to TRBJ2-1, with 8 nucleotides matching TRBD2. Germline CDR1 and CDR2: MRHNA and SNTAGT. Trimming removed 0 bases from V and 8 bases from J; junction bases left unmatched: 6. This CDR3 region has 15 residues. The DNA for the CDR3 is TGTGCCAGCAGTGACTCTGGTAGCGGGAACGATGAGCAGTTCTTC. Protein product: CASSDSGSGNDEQFF.

This clone was detected a few times. The CDR3: CASRMDNIIQSYTF. The CDR3 nucleotides read TGTGCCAGCAGGATGGACAATATAATCCAGAGCTACACCTTC. J is TRBJ1-2 and V is TRBV2; D is possibly TRBD1 (5 bases). This CDR3 is built from 14 residues. V was trimmed by 6 bases and J by 9 bases, leaving 20 bases between them. The germline gives CDR1 SNHLY, CDR2 FYNNEI.

The gene calls are TRBV5-6 and TRBJ1-1; 7 positions match TRBD1. CDR1 is SGHDT and CDR2 is YYEEEE in the germline V gene. This CDR3 comprises 14 residues. Trimming at V came to 4 bases and at J to 9 bases, leaving 12 bases not matched to a gene. As DNA, the CDR3 is TGTGCCAGCAGCCGACGGGACAGCCTTATAAAAGCTTTCTTT. Translated: CASSRRDSLIKAFF.

V gene TRBV10-2 combines with J gene TRBJ2-5; 9 nucleotides line up with TRBD1. J gave up 5 bases and V 6 bases, and 7 bases lay outside the gene matches. The germline CDR1 and CDR2 sequences are WSHSY and SAAADI. The CDR3 is 14 amino acids. The DNA for the CDR3 is TGCGCCAGCAGACAGGGGGCCCGGGAGGAGACCCAGTACTTC. Translation gives CASRQGAREETQYF.

This rearrangement joins TRBV7-9 to TRBJ2-1, with 13 positions matching TRBD2. Germline loops: CDR1 SEHNR, CDR2 FQNEAQ (reference sequence). The CDR3 totals 16 residues. J gave up 5 bases and V 5 bases, and 6 bases lay outside the gene matches. CDR3 region: CASSLRTSGRNNEQFF. The CDR3 DNA reads as TGTGCCAGCAGCCTCCGGACTAGCGGGAGAAACAATGAGCAGTTCTTC.

This clone was recorded a few times. The chain combines TRBV9 with TRBJ1-1; D is perhaps TRBD1 (6 bases). Germline V gene lookup returns CDR1 SGDLS and CDR2 YYNGEE. The CDR3 spans 13 residues. Trimming stripped 5 bases from V and 4 bases from J, with 12 bases between. CDR3 loop: CASSATRGTEAFF. Written as DNA, the CDR3 is TGTGCCAGCAGTGCGACCAGGGGCACTGAAGCTTTCTTT.

This clone was counted only a few times. J is TRBJ2-7 and V is TRBV2, with 10 bases aligning to TRBD1. CDR3 length: 13 amino acids. Per germline, CDR1 SNHLY and CDR2 FYNNEI. V lost 8 bases to trimming and J lost 5 bases; unmatched junction nucleotides: 6. CDR3 in DNA: TGTGCCAGCGGGACAGGGGAGGGCCACGAGCAGTACTTC. Translating gives CASGTGEGHEQYF.

This clone came up a few times. The chain uses TRBV9 and TRBJ2-7, with a weak D call TRBD1 (5 bases). The V and J ends lost 4 bases and 1 base respectively, with 12 bases between them. Germline V gene data show CDR1 as SGDLS and CDR2 as YYNGEE. This CDR3 contains 14 residues. In DNA, the CDR3 is TGTGCCAGCAGCCCTCAGGGAAGGTCCTACGAGCAGTACTTC. Amino acids: CASSPQGRSYEQYF. Drawing the rest from reference TRBV9 and TRBJ2-7, the complete variable domain is DSGVTQTPKHLITATGQRVTLRCSPRSGDLSVYWYQQSLDQGLQFLIQYYNGEERAKGNILERFSAQQFPDLHSELNLSSLELGDSALYFCASSPQGRSYEQYFGPGTRLTVT.

CDR3 region: CASSPEWGGNYGYTF. The CDR3 nucleotides are TGCGCCAGCAGCCCTGAGTGGGGAGGCAACTATGGCTACACCTTC. V is TRBV4-3 and J is TRBJ1-2; D is unresolved. Trimming left V 4 bases short and J 2 bases short, with 14 bases between. Germline V gene lookup returns CDR1 LGHNA and CDR2 YSLEER. The CDR3 sequence is 15 residues long.

The J gene is TRBJ1-1, the V gene TRBV28, with D unresolved. The germline V gene encodes CDR1 MDHEN and CDR2 SYDVKM. This CDR3 spans 13 amino acids. The V and J ends lost 6 bases and 3 bases respectively, with 11 bases between them. In nucleotides, the CDR3 is TGTGCCAGCAGCACGTGGCTGGACACTGAAGCTTTCTTT. Protein: CASSTWLDTEAFF.

The chain carries TRBV7-2 and TRBJ2-5; TRBD1 might be the D (5 bases). The DNA end is more similar to TRBJ2-7, so the J call may be wrong. CDR1 and CDR2 from the germline V gene are SGHTA and FQGNSA. CDR3 length: 15 residues. The CDR3 nucleotides read TGTGCCAGCAGCCCAGACAGTATCCCTACTTACGAGCAGTACTTC. This sequence encodes CASSPDSIPTYEQYF.

About this clone itself: This sample includes further DNA sequences coding for the same CDR3. The chain couples TRBV5-1 to TRBJ2-5; 7 nucleotides agree with TRBD2. Germline loops: CDR1 SGHRS, CDR2 YFSETQ. The CDR3 has 14 residues. J was trimmed by 2 bases and V by 4 bases; bases with no gene match: 5. CDR3 amino acids: CASSPGTTQETQYF. As DNA, the CDR3 is TGCGCCAGCAGCCCCGGGACTACTCAAGAGACCCAGTACTTC.

Only a few counts were recorded for this clone. This chain connects TRBV7-8 to TRBJ2-7; TRBD2 matches 10 bases. The V segment lost 1 base and the J segment 4 bases; nucleotides outside the gene matches: 10. CDR1 is SGHVS and CDR2 is FQNEAQ in the germline V gene. The CDR3 has 17 amino acids. The CDR3 spells CASSLVWSGRAAYEQYF. CDR3 in DNA: TGTGCCAGCAGCTTAGTGTGGAGCGGGAGGGCGGCGTACGAGCAGTACTTC.

This clone was seen more than once but under ten times. J is TRBJ2-7 and V is TRBV19; TRBD2 agrees at 14 bases. V dropped 5 bases and J dropped 7; count of bases not matched to a gene: 10. CDR3 size: 16 residues. Germline V CDR1 and CDR2: LNHDA, SQIVND (reference sequence). Written as DNA, the CDR3 is TGTGCCAGTAGTCTCAGTCGACTAGCGGGAGGGCAAGAGCAGTACTTC. Amino acids: CASSLSRLAGGQEQYF.

This clone has just a few counts. This rearrangement joins TRBV28 to TRBJ2-7, with TRBD1 matching over 9 bases. Germline values: CDR1 MDHEN, CDR2 SYDVKM. Trimming cost V 5 bases and J 6 bases; bases outside gene matches: 11. This CDR3 has 15 amino acids. The chain's CDR3 is CASSPAWTGDGEQYF. Here the CDR3 DNA reads TGTGCCAGCAGTCCGGCGTGGACAGGGGATGGCGAGCAGTACTTC.

The rearrangement links TRBV27 to TRBJ1-1; TRBD1 is a possible D gene (5 bases). Trimming cost V 5 bases and J 0 bases, with 19 bases left between them. Germline assignment: CDR1 MNHEY and CDR2 SMNVEV (reference sequence). This CDR3 has 17 amino acids. The CDR3 sequence is CASSPRFAGGVNTEAFF. For the CDR3, the DNA is TGTGCCAGCAGTCCCAGATTCGCCGGGGGGGTGAACACTGAAGCTTTCTTT.